Sequencing of this TCR beta chain was carried out in a study of CXCR4 blockade with PD-1 therapy in pancreatic cancer (dated by TCRdb to about 2019). Regarding the research as a whole: The study combined multiplex immunohistochemistry and TCRbeta immunosequencing of resected pancreatic ductal adenocarcinoma with ex vivo slice culture testing PD-1 and CXCR4 blockade. To assess intratumoral heterogeneity, two geographically distinct regions from each of over 5 tumors were TCR-sequenced. What the work shows at the level of the full study, not this receptor alone: Because only TCRbeta chains were sequenced, true antigen-specificity overlap of convergent dominant clones was left unconfirmed pending paired alpha-beta single-cell sequencing. Tumors had clonal expansion, with a mean productive clonality of roughly 0.15 compared with more than 0.045 in healthy blood, yet clonality showed no correlation with survival. A strong correlation was found between amino acid clone frequency and the number of distinct nucleotide rearrangements encoding each amino acid clone, suggesting convergent selection by common tumor antigens.

TCRbeta CDR3 regions were immunosequenced from extracted DNA using the immunoSEQ Assay at Adaptive Biotechnologies. In the authors' own workflow: To quantify the absolute abundance of each unique TCRbeta CDR3, sequences were collapsed and filtered. Clonality was defined as 1 minus Pielou's evenness, computed on productive in-frame rearrangements only. Regional overlap tracked the top 100 nucleotide rearrangements across paired samples, with Morisita index comparing paired versus unrelated samples. The immunoSEQ Rearrangement Details tool was used to assess convergence of nucleotide rearrangements onto identical amino acid sequences. TCRdb retrieved this table from immuneACCESS and kept in-frame rearrangements only. Not all clones are present; in checked studies, unresolved V genes account for under half, and no reason is known for the remainder. The D gene and trimming were derived from the DNA, and the V and J assignments and clone size from that table. The sample table contains roughly 15,000 clones; only one count was recorded for over 60% of them. The ten largest clones represent around 6.3% of the sample.

The archived tumor blocks came from patients who had not received neoadjuvant therapy before resection. The preserved-tissue arm of the study used approximately 31 surgical resection samples from about two dozen previously untreated pancreatic ductal adenocarcinoma patients. DNA for the resection arm was extracted from ten 5-micron curls of FFPE tumor lying next to the multiplex immunohistochemistry slide. Trimmed from V: 10 bases; trimmed from J: 4 bases; junction bases lacking a gene match: 8. The germline V gene sets CDR1 to MNHGY and CDR2 to SAAAGT. The CDR3 has 13 amino acids, counting the end cysteine and phenylalanine. Only CDR3 DNA is held: 39 bases, read in frame from base 1. A remark on this clone: Its antigen specificity is not known. Per-base qualities were not stored, and no clone one base away is much larger.

Input material: tumor tissue. The V and J genes are TRBV6-8 and TRBJ2-7; a stretch of 9 junction bases matches TRBD2. This TCR was sampled from a human donor with pancreatic ductal adenocarcinoma. The nucleotide sequence is TGTGCCATCAGCGCGGGAGGGGCTTACGAGCAGTACTTC. This yields the protein CAISAGGAYEQYF.